The rows below give T cell receptor beta chains drawn from one sample of a study of cytomegalovirus exposure and HLA in healthy donors. The method was immunoSEQ multiplex PCR; TCRdb's version includes in-frame clones alone and lacks a portion of them. Among about 150,000 clones, about three quarters were seen once, and the ten largest hold 1.5% to 2%. The sequencing sample was made of PBMCs. These receptors all come from a woman in her thirties in good health and CMV-seronegative. Each CDR3 is given with its conserved first and last residue. The order of the fields is CDR3 protein, CDR3 DNA, clone size, J gene, D gene, V gene. D genes are given only for firm matches. Only part of the rows carry a size: once, few, many, or a class if the clone is expanded.

CRVRDNTDTQYF TGCAGAGTCCGGGACAACACAGATACGCAGTATTTT - TRBJ2-3 - TRBV29-1
CASSLLGHRGETQYF TGTGCCAGCAGTCTGTTGGGACATAGGGGAGAGACCCAGTACTTC - TRBJ2-5 - TRBV27
CASSQARDSTRGAFF TGCGCCAGCAGCCAAGCAAGGGACTCCACCCGAGGGGCTTTCTTT - TRBJ1-1 - TRBV4-3
CASSDPPEWETQYF TGTGCCAGCAGCGACCCACCGGAGTGGGAGACCCAGTACTTC - TRBJ2-5 - TRBV7-2
CAIGGATSLSGNTIYF TGTGCCATCGGGGGGGCAACCTCCCTTTCTGGAAACACCATATATTTT - TRBJ1-3 - TRBV28
CASSFPGASNTGELFF TGTGCCAGCAGCTTTCCAGGGGCTTCGAACACCGGGGAGCTGTTTTTT - TRBJ2-2 - TRBV5-6
CASSAMTRGEQYF TGTGCCAGCAGCGCCATGACTAGAGGCGAGCAGTACTTC few TRBJ2-7 - TRBV9
CASSSGLMNTEAFF TGTGCCAGCAGTTCGGGACTGATGAACACTGAAGCTTTCTTT - TRBJ1-1 - TRBV6-5
CASSAYRGRDTEAFF TGTGCCAGCAGCGCGTACAGGGGGCGCGACACTGAAGCTTTCTTT - TRBJ1-1 TRBD1 TRBV9
CASSLDARAYNEQFF TGTGCCAGCAGCTTAGATGCTAGAGCCTACAATGAGCAGTTCTTC - TRBJ2-1 - TRBV7-6
CAISWGQGAVNEQFF TGTGCCATCAGTTGGGGACAGGGGGCGGTAAATGAGCAGTTCTTC - TRBJ2-1 TRBD1 TRBV10-3
CASSLSSANYGYTF TGTGCCAGCAGCTTATCCTCAGCTAACTATGGCTACACCTTC - TRBJ1-2 - TRBV7-8
CASSLGQTGYGYTF TGTGCCAGCAGCTTAGGCCAGACAGGCTATGGCTACACCTTC - TRBJ1-2 - TRBV7-8
CASSADSRYNYGYTF TGTGCCAGCAGCGCCGACAGCAGATATAACTATGGCTACACCTTC - TRBJ1-2 - TRBV7-9
CASSDSPRGSGNTIYF TGTGCCAGCAGCGATAGCCCCAGGGGCTCTGGAAACACCATATATTTT - TRBJ1-3 - TRBV9
CASSLEELNTEAFF TGTGCTAGCAGCTTAGAGGAGCTGAACACTGAAGCTTTCTTT - TRBJ1-1 - TRBV7-7
CASSVPGLAGISTDTQYF TGTGCCAGCAGTGTTCCGGGACTAGCGGGAATTAGCACAGATACGCAGTATTTT - TRBJ2-3 TRBD2 TRBV6-4
CASSVDASSGNTIYF TGTGCCAGCAGCGTCGACGCTAGCTCTGGAAACACCATATATTTT - TRBJ1-3 - TRBV9
CASSYRTGEVLHF TGTGCCAGCAGCTACCGGACAGGCGAGGTCCTCCACTTT - TRBJ1-6 TRBD1 TRBV7-2
CASRGGSKNF TGTGCCAGCAGGGGGGGGTCGAAGAACTTC - TRBJ2-7 TRBD2 TRBV11-2
CASATSGGGYGYTF TGTGCTAGTGCCACCTCAGGGGGCGGCTATGGCTACACCTTC - TRBJ1-2 TRBD1 TRBV12-5
CASSEGLAGTYEQYF TGTGCCAGCAGTGAAGGACTAGCGGGGACCTACGAGCAGTACTTC - TRBJ2-7 TRBD2 TRBV6-1
CASSLSSGTLGGGYTF TGTGCCAGCAGCCTATCATCCGGGACCCTAGGGGGCGGCTACACCTTC - TRBJ1-2 TRBD1 TRBV7-2
CASTILRETQYF TGTGCCAGCACCATACTGAGGGAGACCCAGTACTTC - TRBJ2-5 - TRBV6-1
CASSALAGGTTSTDTQYF TGTGCCAGCAGCGCACTAGCGGGGGGGACCACTAGCACAGATACGCAGTATTTT - TRBJ2-3 TRBD2 TRBV11-2
CASSKRLAVQETQYF TGCGCCAGCAGCAAACGGCTAGCGGTCCAAGAGACCCAGTACTTC - TRBJ2-5 TRBD2 TRBV4-1
CASSEANQGRNGYTF TGTGCCAGCAGTGAGGCTAATCAGGGTAGGAATGGCTACACCTTC - TRBJ1-2 - TRBV6-1
CASSPWTSGGYEQYF TGCGCCAGCAGCCCCTGGACTAGCGGGGGGTACGAGCAGTACTTC - TRBJ2-7 TRBD2 TRBV5-1
CASSLGGLLYEQYF TGCGCCAGCAGCTTGGGGGGACTACTTTACGAGCAGTACTTC - TRBJ2-7 TRBD2 TRBV5-1
CSANLPGDITSTDTQYF TGCAGCGCGAACCTCCCTGGTGACATAACGAGCACAGATACGCAGTATTTT - TRBJ2-3 - TRBV29-1
CASSYSRGGGGSMNTEAFF TGTGCCAGCAGTTATTCGAGGGGGGGCGGGGGTTCCATGAACACTGAAGCTTTCTTT - TRBJ1-1 - TRBV6-9
CASSYSGREYGYTF TGTGCCAGCAGCTATAGTGGCAGGGAATACGGCTACACCTTC - TRBJ1-2 - TRBV11-2
CASSQSGVRYEQYF TGTGCCAGCAGCCAAAGCGGGGTACGCTACGAGCAGTACTTC - TRBJ2-7 TRBD2 TRBV5-6
CASWALASVYEQFF TGTGCCAGCTGGGCCCTAGCTTCTGTCTATGAGCAGTTCTTC - TRBJ2-1 - TRBV27
CATSGPTGVNEKLFF TGTGCCACCAGCGGCCCAACAGGGGTTAATGAAAAACTGTTTTTT - TRBJ1-4 TRBD1 TRBV15
CASSLGGHLNQPQHF TGTGCCAGCAGCTTGGGGGGACACCTCAATCAGCCCCAGCATTTT - TRBJ1-5 - TRBV5-6
CASKKIGDGDYGYTF TGTGCCAGCAAAAAAATAGGCGACGGAGACTATGGCTACACCTTC - TRBJ1-2 - TRBV6-6
CASSSSGSSYEQYF TGTGCCAGCAGTTCCAGCGGGAGCTCCTACGAGCAGTACTTC - TRBJ2-7 TRBD2 TRBV6-5
CASSLGRGPAEEQYF TGTGCCAGCAGTCTCGGACGAGGGCCCGCGGAGGAGCAGTACTTC - TRBJ2-7 - TRBV6-1
CASRRGGPSTDTQYF TGTGCCAGCCGGAGGGGGGGGCCTAGCACAGATACGCAGTATTTT - TRBJ2-3 - TRBV7-2
CASSGPGGWYEQYF TGTGCCAGCAGTGGACCGGGGGGATGGTACGAGCAGTACTTC few TRBJ2-7 TRBD2 TRBV6-1
CASRDRGLYGYTF TGTGCCAGCAGAGACAGGGGGCTCTATGGCTACACCTTC - TRBJ1-2 TRBD1 TRBV6-6
CASSPRSGTGEKLFF TGTGCCAGCTCACCACGGTCGGGGACTGGTGAAAAACTGTTTTTT - TRBJ1-4 - TRBV18
CAISDLQRYTF TGTGCCATCAGTGATTTACAGCGCTACACCTTC - TRBJ1-2 - TRBV10-3
CASSVLASDTQYF TGTGCCAGCAGCGTATTAGCATCAGATACGCAGTATTTT - TRBJ2-3 - TRBV9
CASSEANDYEQYF TGTGCCAGCAGTGAAGCGAACGACTACGAGCAGTACTTC - TRBJ2-7 - TRBV6-1
CASSPTYSTDTQYF TGTGCCAGCAGTCCAACCTATAGCACAGATACGCAGTATTTT - TRBJ2-3 - TRBV6-5
CASSISGTENTEAFF TGTGCCAGTAGTATCTCCGGGACAGAGAACACTGAAGCTTTCTTT - TRBJ1-1 TRBD1 TRBV19
CASSRDTDTQYF TGTGCCAGCAGCCGGGACACAGATACGCAGTATTTT - TRBJ2-3 - TRBV5-4
CASSNTYGYTF TGTGCCAGTAGCAATACTTATGGCTACACCTTC - TRBJ1-2 - TRBV19
CSVGLLAGETDTQYF TGCAGCGTTGGACTCCTAGCGGGGGAGACAGATACGCAGTATTTT - TRBJ2-3 TRBD2 TRBV29-1
CASSSSGGGETQYF TGTGCCAGCAGTTCTAGCGGGGGAGGGGAGACCCAGTACTTC - TRBJ2-5 TRBD2 TRBV6-5